These 3 T cell receptor beta chains came from one sample sequenced in a study of T cell changes during pregnancy in multiple sclerosis. Here immunoSEQ multiplex PCR was the method, and the copy in TCRdb shows in-frame clones only, minus some. The sample includes tens of thousands of clones, about 92% seen only once; the top ten take less than 3.5%. The specimen comprised peripheral blood, sampled in the third trimester of pregnancy. These receptors were taken from a female donor in good health, enrolled as a control in a pregnancy study.

This clone was counted a single time. V is TRBV4-3 and J is TRBJ2-7; the match to TRBD2 covers 7 bases. The CDR3 consists of 18 residues. Looked up from germline, CDR1 is LGHNA and CDR2 is YSLEER. V lost 2 bases to trimming and J lost 1 base; unmatched junction nucleotides: 14. The CDR3 region is CASSQKVPTWEGSYEQYF. As DNA, the CDR3 is TGCGCCAGCAGCCAAAAAGTTCCGACGTGGGAGGGTTCCTACGAGCAGTACTTC.

The CDR3 DNA is TGTGCCATCAGTGGGGGACAGGGGTTCCATGAGCAGTTCTTC. It codes for CAISGGQGFHEQFF. The chain joins TRBV10-3 to TRBJ2-1, with TRBD1 matching over 10 bases. CDR3 size: 14 residues. CDR1 is ENHRY and CDR2 is SYGVKD in the germline V gene. J was trimmed by 8 bases and V by 4 bases; bases with no gene match: 5.

V gene TRBV27 combines with J gene TRBJ2-5; 11 bases match TRBD2. Germline V gene sequence: CDR1 MNHEY, CDR2 SMNVEV (reference sequence). V shed 5 bases, J shed 3 bases, and the junction held 8 bases outside the gene matches. This CDR3 region has 16 residues. CDR3 DNA: TGTGCCAGCAGTATAGTGGGACTAGCGGACAAAGAGACCCAGTACTTC. It specifies CASSIVGLADKETQYF.